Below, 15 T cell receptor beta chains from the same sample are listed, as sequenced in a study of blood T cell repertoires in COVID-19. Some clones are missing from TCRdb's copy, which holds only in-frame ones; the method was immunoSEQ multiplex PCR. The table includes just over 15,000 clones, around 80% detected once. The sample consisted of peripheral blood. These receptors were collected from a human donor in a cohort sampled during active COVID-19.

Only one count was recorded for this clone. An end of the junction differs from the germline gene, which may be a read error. In DNA form, the CDR3 reads TGTGCCAGCAGCTTAGCAGGACAGCCAGCTCCCCATTTC. Translating it yields CASSLAGQPAPHF. The rearrangement joins TRBV7-2 to TRBJ2-7; weak D call: TRBD1 (6 bases). The CDR3 runs to 13 residues. Germline V gives CDR1 SGHTA, CDR2 FQGNSA. Filled out from reference TRBV7-2 and TRBJ2-7, the complete variable domain reads GAGVSQSPSNKVTEKGKDVELRCDPISGHTALYWYRQSLGQGLEFLIYFQGNSAPDKSGLPSDRFSAERTGGSVSTLTIQRTQQEDSAVYLCASSLAGQPAPHFGPGTRLTVT.

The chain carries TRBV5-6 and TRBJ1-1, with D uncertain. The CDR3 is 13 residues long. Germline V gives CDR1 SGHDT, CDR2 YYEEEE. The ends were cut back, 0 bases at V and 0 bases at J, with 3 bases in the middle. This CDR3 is CASSLGMNTEAFF. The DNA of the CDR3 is TGTGCCAGCAGCTTGGGTATGAACACTGAAGCTTTCTTT.

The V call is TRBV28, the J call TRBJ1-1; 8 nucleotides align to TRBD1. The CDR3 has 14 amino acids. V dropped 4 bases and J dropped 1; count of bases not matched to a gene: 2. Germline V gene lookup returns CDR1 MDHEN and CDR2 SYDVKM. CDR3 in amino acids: CASSSGQGNTEAFF. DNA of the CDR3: TGTGCCAGCAGTTCAGGACAGGGGAACACTGAAGCTTTCTTT.

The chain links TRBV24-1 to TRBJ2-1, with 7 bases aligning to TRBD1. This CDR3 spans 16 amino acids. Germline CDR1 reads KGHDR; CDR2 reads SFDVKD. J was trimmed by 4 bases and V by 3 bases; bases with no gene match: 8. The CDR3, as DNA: TGTGCCACCAGTGATGTACAGGGGTCACATTACAATGAGCAGTTCTTC. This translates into CATSDVQGSHYNEQFF.

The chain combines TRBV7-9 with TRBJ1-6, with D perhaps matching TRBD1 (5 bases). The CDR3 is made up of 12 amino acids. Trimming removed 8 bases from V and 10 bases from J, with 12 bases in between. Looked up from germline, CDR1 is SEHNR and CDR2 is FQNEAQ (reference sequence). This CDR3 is CASARALSPLHF. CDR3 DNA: TGTGCCAGCGCCAGGGCTCTGTCACCCCTCCACTTT.

The CDR3 DNA follows: TGCGCCAGCAGCCAAGGACGGGACAGCACCTATGGCTACACCTTC. Its translation: CASSQGRDSTYGYTF. V usage is TRBV4-1 and J usage is TRBJ1-2; 7 bases align to TRBD1. CDR3 size: 15 residues. Trimming took 1 base from V and 4 from J; bases not matched to a gene: 6. In germline, CDR1 is MGHRA, CDR2 YSYEKL.

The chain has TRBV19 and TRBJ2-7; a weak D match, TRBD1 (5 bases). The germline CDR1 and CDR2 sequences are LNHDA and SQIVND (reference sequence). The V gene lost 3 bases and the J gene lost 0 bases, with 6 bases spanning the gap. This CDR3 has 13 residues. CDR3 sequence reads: CASSIQGSYEQYF. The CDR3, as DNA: TGTGCCAGTAGTATTCAGGGCTCCTACGAGCAGTACTTC.

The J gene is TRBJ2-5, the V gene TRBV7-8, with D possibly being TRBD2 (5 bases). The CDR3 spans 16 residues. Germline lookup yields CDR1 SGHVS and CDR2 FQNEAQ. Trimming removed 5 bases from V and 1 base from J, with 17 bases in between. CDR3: CASSPPARGPQETQYF. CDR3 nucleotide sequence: TGTGCCAGCAGCCCCCCGGCCCGAGGGCCCCAAGAGACCCAGTACTTC.

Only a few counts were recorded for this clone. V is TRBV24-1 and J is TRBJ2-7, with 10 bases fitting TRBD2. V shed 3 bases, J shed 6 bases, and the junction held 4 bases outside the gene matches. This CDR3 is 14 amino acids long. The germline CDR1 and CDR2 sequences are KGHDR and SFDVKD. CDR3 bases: TGTGCCACCAGTGATATCTCTAGCGGGGGCGAGCAGTACTTC. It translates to CATSDISSGGEQYF.

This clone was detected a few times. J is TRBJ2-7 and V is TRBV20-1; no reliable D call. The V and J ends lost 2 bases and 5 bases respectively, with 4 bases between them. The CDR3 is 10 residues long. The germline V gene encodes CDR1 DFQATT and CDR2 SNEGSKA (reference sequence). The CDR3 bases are TGCAGTGCTAGACGCGACGAGCAGTACTTC. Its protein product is CSARRDEQYF.

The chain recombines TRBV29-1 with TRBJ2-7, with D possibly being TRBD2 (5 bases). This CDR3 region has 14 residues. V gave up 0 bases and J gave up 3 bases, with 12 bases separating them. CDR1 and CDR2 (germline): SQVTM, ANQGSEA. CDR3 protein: CSVEDRGENYEQYF. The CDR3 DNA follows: TGCAGCGTTGAAGATCGGGGAGAAAACTACGAGCAGTACTTC.

The CDR3 DNA sequence: TGTGCCAGCAGCCCCGGTTCGGGAAATTCACCCCTCCACTTT. It codes for CASSPGSGNSPLHF. The chain combines TRBV6-4 with TRBJ1-6; D call uncertain. Germline V gene lookup returns CDR1 MRHNA and CDR2 SNTAGT. CDR3 length: 14 residues. Trimming took 6 bases from V and 7 from J, leaving 13 bases between them.

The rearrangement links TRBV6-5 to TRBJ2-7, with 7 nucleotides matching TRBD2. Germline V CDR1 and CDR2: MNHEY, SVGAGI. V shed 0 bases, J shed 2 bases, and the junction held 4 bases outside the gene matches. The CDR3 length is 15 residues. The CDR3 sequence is CASSYSASGTYEQYF. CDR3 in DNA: TGTGCCAGCAGTTACTCCGCTAGCGGAACCTACGAGCAGTACTTC.

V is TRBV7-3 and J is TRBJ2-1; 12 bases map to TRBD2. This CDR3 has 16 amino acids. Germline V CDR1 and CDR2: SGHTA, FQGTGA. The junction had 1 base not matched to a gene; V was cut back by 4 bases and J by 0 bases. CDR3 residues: CASSSSGRASYNEQFF. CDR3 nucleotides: TGTGCCAGCAGCTCTAGCGGGAGGGCCTCCTACAATGAGCAGTTCTTC.

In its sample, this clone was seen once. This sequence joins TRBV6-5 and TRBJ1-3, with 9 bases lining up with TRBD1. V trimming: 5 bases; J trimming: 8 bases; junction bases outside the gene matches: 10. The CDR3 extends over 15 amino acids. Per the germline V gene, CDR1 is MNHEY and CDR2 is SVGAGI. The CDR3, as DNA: TGTGCCAGCAGTCGACCGGGACAGGGTGAACACACCATATATTTT. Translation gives CASSRPGQGEHTIYF.